The text below deals with one T cell receptor beta chain. Antigen: not known. This record belongs to a study of siplizumab effects on memory and regulatory T cells. Every sample had about 9.3 x 10^4 of its TCR templates assayed. The table came from immunoSEQ multiplex PCR; TCRdb's copy has only in-frame clones and leaves some out. The data hold 85,000 to 95,000 clones, with nearly 95% observed a single time. V lost 0 bases and J lost 7, with 13 bases in between. This CDR3 comprises 15 residues. Germline CDR1 reads WNHNN; CDR2 reads SYGVQD (reference sequence). Study-wide results and caveats: Treg origin accounted for an average of approximately 69% of mappable alloreactive CD4+ clones with siplizumab and about 30% in controls. Naive T cells seemed more diverse than memory cells; they also seemed major alloresponse contributors. Assignment of a naive or memory phenotype failed for roughly 80-95% of the proliferating CD4+ or CD8+ clones.

The V gene is TRBV10-1, the J gene TRBJ1-5; no clear D. Input material: non-Treg CD4+ T cells sorted from blood. This receptor was identified in a human donor in good health. The CDR3 spells CASSESEKSGQPQHF. The CDR3 region has the DNA TGCGCCAGCAGTGAGTCGGAAAAGAGCGGGCAGCCCCAGCATTTT.